The present TCR beta chain was sequenced within a study of T cell responses to AZD1222 COVID-19 vaccine. Study context: Recipients boosted at about 4 weeks or about 12 weeks are pooled.

As regards this clone: Its antigen is unknown.

Sequenced by immunoSEQ multiplex PCR; TCRdb stores in-frame clones only, minus some. The data contain 100,000 to 150,000 clones, around 92% of them singletons. The CDR3 covers 13 residues. Trimming took 4 bases from V and 4 from J; bases not matched to a gene: 5. In germline, CDR1 is SGHNT, CDR2 YYREEE (reference sequence). Broader study findings: Unmutated variant regions are reportedly the target of nearly half of TCRs that are spike-specific. The peak T cell response came first, and repertoires were sampled only after it.

The rearrangement links TRBV5-4 to TRBJ2-7, with TRBD2 matching over 7 bases. The receptor comes from an adult in good health. Sequenced here: peripheral blood, sampled on day 0 of AZD1222 vaccination. The CDR3 region has the DNA TGTGCCAGCAGCGGGGGACTACAATACGAGCAGTACTTC. It codes for CASSGGLQYEQYF.